These T cell receptor beta chains were read from a single sample in a study of T cell changes during pregnancy in multiple sclerosis. The assay was immunoSEQ multiplex PCR, and TCRdb's table has in-frame clones only and misses some. The sample lists 60,000 to 75,000 clones, around 90% seen once, with less than 2% in the top ten. This sample comprised peripheral blood, obtained in the second trimester of pregnancy. The receptors stem from a female donor with multiple sclerosis, enrolled in a pregnancy study. Both conserved end residues are part of each CDR3. D genes are given only for firm matches. Clone size, where shown, is once, few, many, or a class for clones that have expanded.

J gene | D gene | V gene | clone size | CDR3 protein | CDR3 DNA
TRBJ1-2 | - | TRBV18 | - | CASSPRRDYNYGYTF | TGTGCCAGCTCACCACGGCGGGATTATAACTATGGCTACACCTTC
TRBJ1-6 | TRBD1 | TRBV19 | - | CASSTSGQGVNNSPLHF | TGTGCCAGTAGTACCTCAGGACAGGGGGTAAATAATTCACCCCTCCACTTT
TRBJ1-2 | TRBD1 | TRBV27 | - | CASALGKDRGQGYTF | TGTGCCAGCGCCCTTGGGAAAGACAGGGGTCAGGGCTACACCTTC
TRBJ2-2 | TRBD2 | TRBV7-6 | - | CASSTLAGNTGELFF | TGTGCCAGCAGCACCCTAGCGGGGAACACCGGGGAGCTGTTTTTT
TRBJ2-7 | - | TRBV29-1 | - | CSVEDLGDFGQYF | TGCAGCGTTGAAGATTTAGGGGACTTCGGGCAGTACTTC
TRBJ1-2 | TRBD1 | TRBV2 | - | CASRGTGGAYGYTF | TGTGCCAGCAGGGGGACAGGGGGCGCCTATGGCTACACCTTC
TRBJ2-1 | TRBD2 | TRBV25-1 | - | CASSRLAGLPEQFF | TGTGCCAGCAGTCGACTAGCGGGGTTACCTGAGCAGTTCTTC
TRBJ2-3 | TRBD2 | TRBV5-1 | - | CASSSGTSGLHTQYF | TGCGCCAGCAGCTCGGGGACTAGCGGACTCCATACGCAGTATTTT
TRBJ2-2 | TRBD2 | TRBV29-1 | - | CSVVRGANTGELFF | TGCAGCGTTGTGCGGGGGGCGAACACCGGGGAGCTGTTTTTT
TRBJ2-5 | - | TRBV7-3 | - | CASSLGQAPLQETQYF | TGTGCCAGCAGCTTAGGGCAGGCTCCCCTCCAAGAGACCCAGTACTTC
TRBJ1-5 | - | TRBV6-6 | - | CAGGSPGNQPQHF | TGTGCCGGTGGTTCCCCAGGCAATCAGCCCCAGCATTTT
TRBJ2-7 | - | TRBV7-3 | once | CASSLFPATGEQYF | TGTGCCAGCAGCTTATTTCCGGCGACGGGCGAGCAGTACTTC
TRBJ2-5 | TRBD2 | TRBV9 | - | CASSVAHSGGHQETQYF | TGTGCCAGCAGCGTAGCCCATAGCGGGGGGCATCAAGAGACCCAGTACTTC
TRBJ1-6 | - | TRBV28 | - | CASSFLQGPNNSPLHF | TGTGCCAGCAGTTTCTTACAGGGCCCGAACAATTCACCCCTCCACTTT
TRBJ2-3 | TRBD2 | TRBV5-1 | - | CASSSGLAGGLTDTQYF | TGCGCCAGCAGCTCTGGACTAGCGGGGGGCCTCACAGATACGCAGTATTTT
TRBJ1-3 | - | TRBV5-1 | once | CASKRSGVSGNTIYF | TGCGCCAGCAAGAGATCCGGGGTCTCTGGAAACACCATATATTTT
TRBJ2-2 | - | TRBV7-8 | - | CASSLREGNTGELFF | TGTGCCAGCAGCCTCCGAGAGGGGAACACCGGGGAGCTGTTTTTT
TRBJ2-7 | - | TRBV6-6 | once | CASSYSVGSEQYF | TGTGCCAGCAGTTACTCGGTTGGCAGCGAGCAGTACTTC
TRBJ2-1 | TRBD2 | TRBV2 | - | CASSHPSSSGEQFF | TGTGCCAGCAGCCACCCTTCTTCTAGCGGTGAGCAGTTCTTC
TRBJ1-5 | TRBD1 | TRBV28 | - | CASSPRTGMGNQPQHF | TGTGCCAGCAGTCCGAGGACAGGGATGGGCAATCAGCCCCAGCATTTT
TRBJ2-5 | - | TRBV5-6 | - | CASSLQETQYF | TGTGCCAGCAGCCTCCAAGAGACCCAGTACTTC
TRBJ1-2 | TRBD1 | TRBV6-5 | - | CASSYQGAPNYGYTF | TGTGCCAGCAGTTACCAGGGGGCCCCTAACTATGGCTACACCTTC
TRBJ1-6 | TRBD1 | TRBV18 | few | CASSGDSLSSYNSPLHF | TGTGCCAGCTCGGGGGACAGCCTGAGCTCCTATAATTCACCCCTCCACTTT
TRBJ1-4 | TRBD1 | TRBV6-5 | - | CASSRQGTNEKLFF | TGTGCCAGCAGTCGACAGGGCACTAATGAAAAACTGTTTTTT
TRBJ2-1 | - | TRBV5-6 | - | CASQIQGSYSYNEQFF | TGTGCCAGCCAAATACAGGGATCTTACTCCTACAATGAGCAGTTCTTC
TRBJ2-1 | TRBD1 | TRBV7-2 | - | CASSTTGTGRYNEQFF | TGTGCCAGCAGTACGACCGGGACAGGGAGATACAATGAGCAGTTCTTC
TRBJ2-1 | - | TRBV27 | - | CASSLMYEVNEQFF | TGTGCCAGCAGTTTGATGTATGAGGTAAATGAGCAGTTCTTC
TRBJ2-1 | TRBD2 | TRBV7-9 | - | CASSPYSGSTNEQFF | TGTGCCAGCAGCCCATATAGCGGGAGTACCAATGAGCAGTTCTTC
TRBJ1-2 | TRBD1 | TRBV5-4 | - | CASSVDRDRGYTF | TGTGCCAGCAGCGTTGACAGGGATCGTGGCTACACCTTC
TRBJ2-1 | TRBD2 | TRBV2 | - | CASSEMTSGAGNNEQFF | TGTGCCAGCAGTGAGATGACTAGCGGGGCTGGAAACAATGAGCAGTTCTTC
TRBJ2-1 | TRBD2 | TRBV11-2 | - | CASSYTSGVDNEQFF | TGTGCCAGCTCTTACACTAGCGGGGTTGACAATGAGCAGTTCTTC
TRBJ2-3 | - | TRBV27 | - | CASRETSTDTQYF | TGTGCCAGCAGGGAGACTAGCACAGATACGCAGTATTTT
TRBJ1-1 | - | TRBV6-6 | few | CASSPYLQVEAFF | TGTGCCAGCAGCCCCTACCTGCAGGTTGAAGCTTTCTTT
TRBJ1-5 | - | TRBV6-5 | - | CASSPLAGGPQHF | TGTGCCAGCAGCCCCCTGGCCGGGGGGCCCCAGCATTTT
TRBJ1-1 | TRBD1 | TRBV27 | - | CASSLDRGTEAFF | TGTGCCAGCAGCCTAGACAGGGGCACTGAAGCTTTCTTT
TRBJ2-2 | - | TRBV27 | - | CATALPGAGTGELFF | TGTGCCACTGCCCTACCGGGAGCAGGCACCGGGGAGCTGTTTTTT
TRBJ2-7 | - | TRBV7-9 | - | CASSLGPTGYTYEQYF | TGTGCCAGCAGCTTAGGGCCTACAGGGTATACCTACGAGCAGTACTTC
TRBJ1-1 | TRBD1 | TRBV29-1 | - | CSVEGTGGTEAFF | TGCAGCGTTGAAGGGACAGGGGGGACTGAAGCTTTCTTT
TRBJ2-1 | - | TRBV18 | - | CASSPPESKNEQFF | TGTGCCAGCTCACCACCCGAGAGCAAGAATGAGCAGTTCTTC
TRBJ2-4 | TRBD1 | TRBV4-1 | - | CASSQLGQVRGKNIQYF | TGCGCCAGCAGCCAACTTGGACAGGTCCGCGGGAAAAACATTCAGTACTTC
TRBJ2-5 | - | TRBV28 | once | CASSIQETQYF | TGTGCCAGCAGCATCCAAGAGACCCAGTACTTC
TRBJ2-2 | TRBD2 | TRBV9 | - | CASSVRGGRANTGELFF | TGTGCCAGCAGCGTACGGGGGGGGAGGGCTAACACCGGGGAGCTGTTTTTT
TRBJ2-7 | TRBD1 | TRBV11-2 | - | CASSSHRGRYEQYF | TGTGCCAGCAGCTCCCACAGGGGGCGATACGAGCAGTACTTC
TRBJ2-3 | - | TRBV28 | - | CASSLEVASTDTQYF | TGTGCCAGCAGTTTAGAGGTGGCTAGCACAGATACGCAGTATTTT
TRBJ1-1 | - | TRBV5-4 | - | CASSSTGRTEAFF | TGTGCCAGCAGCTCAACAGGGCGCACTGAAGCTTTCTTT
TRBJ2-7 | - | TRBV6-1 | - | CASSDTHSATGNLYEQYF | TGTGCCAGCAGTGACACCCATTCCGCGACGGGAAACTTGTACGAGCAGTACTTC
TRBJ1-2 | TRBD1 | TRBV5-6 | once | CASSLGDRGLYGYTF | TGTGCCAGCAGCTTGGGGGACAGGGGGCTCTATGGCTACACCTTC
TRBJ2-1 | TRBD2 | TRBV5-4 | once | CASSPRTSGEPTLEFF | TGTGCCAGCAGCCCTAGGACTAGCGGGGAACCCACGTTGGAGTTCTTC
TRBJ1-3 | - | TRBV18 | - | CASSPRGTGVSGNTIYF | TGTGCCAGCTCACCGCGGGGGACGGGCGTCTCTGGAAACACCATATATTTT
TRBJ1-1 | TRBD1 | TRBV4-3 | - | CASSVWTGDSTEAFF | TGCGCCAGCAGCGTATGGACAGGGGATAGCACTGAAGCTTTCTTT
TRBJ1-6 | - | TRBV10-3 | - | CAISDTAGNSPLHF | TGTGCCATCAGTGATACTGCAGGGAATTCACCCCTCCACTTT
TRBJ2-1 | TRBD2 | TRBV6-4 | - | CASSDSPLVAGGGEQFF | TGTGCCAGCAGTGACTCCCCCTTGGTAGCGGGGGGTGGTGAGCAGTTCTTC
TRBJ2-7 | TRBD2 | TRBV4-1 | - | CASSHSGGRSYEQYF | TGCGCCAGCAGCCACAGCGGGGGTCGCTCCTACGAGCAGTACTTC
TRBJ1-1 | - | TRBV10-1 | - | CASSEEGDPTEAFF | TGCGCCAGCAGTGAGGAGGGGGACCCCACTGAAGCTTTCTTT